Given below is one T cell receptor beta chain in context. The antigen is undetermined. PCR was performed a second time for roughly 7 to 11 cycles using a sample-barcoded 5' primer and a J-beta primer mix. One entry per CDR3 protein, called by TCRdb with MiXCR from the 5' RACE reads. This table holds approximately 1.5 million distinct CDR3 sequences, roughly 32% found once. The data were obtained in a study of blood T cells in healthy people across ages. Study-level results: When set beside aged donors, long-lived donors presented more naive CD4+ cells and higher diversity.

The trim removed 4 bases at V and 5 bases at J, leaving 7 bases unmatched. CDR3 length equals 15 residues. Germline V gene data show CDR1 as KGHDR and CDR2 as SFDVKD. Donation came from healthy Caucasian individuals in Russia who were aged 6 to 90. What was sequenced was blood. The chain has TRBV24-1 and TRBJ2-7; TRBD1 aligns across 10 bases. The sequence came from a woman younger than 45 in good health. Here the CDR3 reads CATSDPGQGIHEQYF. The CDR3 DNA follows: TGTGCCACCAGTGACCCGGGACAGGGGATCCACGAGCAGTACTTC.